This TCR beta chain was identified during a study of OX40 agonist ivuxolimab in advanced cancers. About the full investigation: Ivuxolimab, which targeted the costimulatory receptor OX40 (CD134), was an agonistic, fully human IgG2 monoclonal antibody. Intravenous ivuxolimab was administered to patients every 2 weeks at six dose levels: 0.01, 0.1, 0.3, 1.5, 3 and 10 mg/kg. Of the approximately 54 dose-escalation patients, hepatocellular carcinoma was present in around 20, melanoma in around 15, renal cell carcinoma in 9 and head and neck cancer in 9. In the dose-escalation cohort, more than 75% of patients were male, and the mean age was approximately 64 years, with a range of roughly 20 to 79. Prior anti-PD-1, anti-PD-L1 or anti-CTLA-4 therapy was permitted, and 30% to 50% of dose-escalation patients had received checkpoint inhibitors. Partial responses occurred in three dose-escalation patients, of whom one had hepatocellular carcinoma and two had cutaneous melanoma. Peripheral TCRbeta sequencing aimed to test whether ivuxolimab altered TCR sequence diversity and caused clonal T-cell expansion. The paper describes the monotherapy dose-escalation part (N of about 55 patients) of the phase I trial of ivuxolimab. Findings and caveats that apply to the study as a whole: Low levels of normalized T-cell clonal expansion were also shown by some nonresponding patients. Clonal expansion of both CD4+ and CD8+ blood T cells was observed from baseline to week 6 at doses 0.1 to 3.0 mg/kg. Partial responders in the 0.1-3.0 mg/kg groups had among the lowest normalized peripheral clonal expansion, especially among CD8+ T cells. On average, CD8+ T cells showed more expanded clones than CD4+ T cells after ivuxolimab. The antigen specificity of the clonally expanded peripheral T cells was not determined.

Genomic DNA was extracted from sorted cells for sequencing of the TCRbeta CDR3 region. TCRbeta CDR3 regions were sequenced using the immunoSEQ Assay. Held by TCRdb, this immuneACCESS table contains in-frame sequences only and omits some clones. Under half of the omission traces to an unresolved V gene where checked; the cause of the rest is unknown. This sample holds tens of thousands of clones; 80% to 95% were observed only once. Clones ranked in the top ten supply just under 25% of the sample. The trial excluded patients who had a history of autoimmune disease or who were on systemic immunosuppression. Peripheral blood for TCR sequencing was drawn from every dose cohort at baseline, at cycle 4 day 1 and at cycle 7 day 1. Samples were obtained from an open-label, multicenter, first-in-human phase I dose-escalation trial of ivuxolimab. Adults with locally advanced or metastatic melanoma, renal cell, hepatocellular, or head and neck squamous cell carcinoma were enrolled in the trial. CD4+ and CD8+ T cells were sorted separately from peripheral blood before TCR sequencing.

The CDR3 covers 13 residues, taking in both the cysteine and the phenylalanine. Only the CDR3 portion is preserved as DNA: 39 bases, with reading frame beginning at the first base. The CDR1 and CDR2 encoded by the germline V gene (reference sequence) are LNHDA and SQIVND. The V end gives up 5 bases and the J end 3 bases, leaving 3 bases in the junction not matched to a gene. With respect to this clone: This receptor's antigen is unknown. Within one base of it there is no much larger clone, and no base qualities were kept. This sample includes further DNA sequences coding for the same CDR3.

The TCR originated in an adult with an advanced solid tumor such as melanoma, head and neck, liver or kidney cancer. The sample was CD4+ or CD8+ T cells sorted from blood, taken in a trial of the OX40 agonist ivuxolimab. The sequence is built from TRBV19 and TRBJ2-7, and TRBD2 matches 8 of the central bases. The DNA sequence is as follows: TGTGCCAGTAGTCCGGGGACTAGCTACGAGCAGTACTTC. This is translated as CASSPGTSYEQYF.